Sequencing of this T cell receptor (beta chain) was carried out in a study of Graves' ophthalmopathy and Graves' hyperthyroidism. Transcripts of RNA were the source for amplifying TCR beta CDR3 regions. The authors performed first-round RT-PCR with HTBI primers and then a second-round multiplex PCR. TCRdb reanalysed the multiplex PCR reads using MiXCR and keeps one entry per CDR3 protein. Of a few hundred thousand distinct CDR3 sequences in the sample, 35% to 40% were seen once. CDR1 and CDR2 from the germline V gene are MNHEY and SMNVEV (reference sequence). The V end lost 5 bases, the J end lost 6 bases, and 22 bases lay between the germline ends. The length of the CDR3 is 16 residues.

The clonotype comes from an adult man with Graves' hyperthyroidism. The chain links TRBV27 to TRBJ1-2; a possible D gene is TRBD1 (5 bases). Input material: peripheral blood or thyroid tissue (not recorded which). The CDR3 here is CASSPALQGYQDGYTF. CDR3 sequence (DNA): TGTGCCAGCAGTCCGGCCCTCCAGGGATACCAGGATGGCTACACCTTC.